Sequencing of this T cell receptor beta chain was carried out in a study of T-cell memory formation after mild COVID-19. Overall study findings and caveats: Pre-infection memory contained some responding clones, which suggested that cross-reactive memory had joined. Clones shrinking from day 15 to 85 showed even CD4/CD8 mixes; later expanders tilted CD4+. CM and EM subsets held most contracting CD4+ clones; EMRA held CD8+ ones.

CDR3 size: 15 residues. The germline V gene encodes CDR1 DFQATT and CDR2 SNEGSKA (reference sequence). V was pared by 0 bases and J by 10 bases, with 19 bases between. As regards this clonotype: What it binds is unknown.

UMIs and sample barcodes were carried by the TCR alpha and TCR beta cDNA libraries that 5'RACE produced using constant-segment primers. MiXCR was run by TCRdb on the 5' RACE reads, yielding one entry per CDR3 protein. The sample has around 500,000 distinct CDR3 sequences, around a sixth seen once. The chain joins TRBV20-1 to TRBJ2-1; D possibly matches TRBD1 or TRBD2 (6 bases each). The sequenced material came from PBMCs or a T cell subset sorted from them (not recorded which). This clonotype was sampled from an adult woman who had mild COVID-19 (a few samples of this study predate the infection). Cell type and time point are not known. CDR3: CSARDLYRDFVEQFF. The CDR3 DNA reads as TGCAGTGCTAGAGATTTGTACAGGGACTTCGTCGAGCAGTTCTTC.